These 26 T cell receptor beta chains share one sample of origin, sequenced in a study of T cell responses to AZD1222 COVID-19 vaccine. The protocol was immunoSEQ multiplex PCR, while the TCRdb copy is restricted to in-frame clones and leaves out a portion. This sample has about 140,000 clones, with approximately 93% found just once. Sequenced here: peripheral blood, sampled on day 0 of MenACWY control vaccination. The receptors originated from an adult in good health.

The CDR3 bases are TGTGCCAGCAGCCTGGCAGGGGGCAGGGCTGAAGCTTTCTTT. Its translation: CASSLAGGRAEAFF. The V call is TRBV7-9, the J call TRBJ1-1, with 8 nucleotides matching TRBD1. Germline V gene sequence: CDR1 SEHNR, CDR2 FQNEAQ (reference sequence). After removal of 5 bases from V and 6 bases from J, the junction contained 8 bases not matched to a gene. This CDR3 is 14 amino acids long.

This chain connects TRBV7-9 to TRBJ1-2, with 7 bases lining up with TRBD1. V was pared by 2 bases and J by 7 bases, with 4 bases of the junction left unmatched. The CDR3 totals 13 residues. Germline loops: CDR1 SEHNR, CDR2 FQNEAQ (reference sequence). The CDR3 region has the DNA TGTGCCAGCAGCTTATCCGGGACAGCTGGCTACACCTTC. Its translation is CASSLSGTAGYTF.

CDR3: CASSRTGGTGELFF. The DNA of the CDR3 is TGTGCCAGCAGCAGGACAGGGGGTACCGGGGAGCTGTTTTTT. The chain links TRBV27 to TRBJ2-2, with 10 bases matching TRBD1. There are 14 residues in the CDR3. V lost 6 bases to trimming and J lost 5 bases; unmatched junction nucleotides: 3. Looked up from germline, CDR1 is MNHEY and CDR2 is SMNVEV (reference sequence).

The chain employs TRBV7-2 and TRBJ1-2; 7 nucleotides align to TRBD1. The CDR3 spans 15 residues. Germline CDR1 is SGHTA and CDR2 is FQGNSA. Trimming took 3 bases from V and 1 from J; bases not matched to a gene: 5. CDR3 nucleotide sequence: TGTGCCAGCAGCTTCGACCGGGACAGTAACTATGGCTACACCTTC. Its protein is CASSFDRDSNYGYTF.

The table lists this clone with a count of one. The rearrangement links TRBV11-2 to TRBJ1-1; D is unclear. Trimming pared 7 bases from V and 1 base from J, leaving 16 bases between. Germline V gives CDR1 SGHAT, CDR2 FQNNGV. The CDR3 spans 15 residues. The CDR3 region has the DNA TGTGCCAGCATCCCCAAGGCCCCTCCGAACACTGAAGCTTTCTTT. Its protein is CASIPKAPPNTEAFF. Full variable domain (rest looked up from reference TRBV11-2 and TRBJ1-1): EAGVAQSPRYKIIEKRQSVAFWCNPISGHATLYWYQQILGQGPKLLIQFQNNGVVDDSQLPKDRFSAERLKGVDSTLKIQPAKLEDSAVYLCASIPKAPPNTEAFFGQGTRLTVV.

This clone was counted once. The rearrangement uses TRBV19 and TRBJ2-7, with 8 bases matching TRBD1. This CDR3 comprises 14 residues. Germline V gene data show CDR1 as LNHDA and CDR2 as SQIVND (reference sequence). The junction had 6 bases not matched to a gene; V was cut back by 4 bases and J by 4 bases. The CDR3 here is CASSTQGAQYEQYF. As DNA, the CDR3 is TGTGCCAGTAGTACTCAGGGGGCGCAATACGAGCAGTACTTC.

V is TRBV11-1 and J is TRBJ1-1; 7 positions agree with TRBD1. The germline V gene has CDR1 SGHAT and CDR2 FQDESV (reference sequence). Losses at the gene ends were 6 bases for V and 0 bases for J; bases not matched to a gene: 7. This CDR3 is built from 15 residues. The CDR3 region has the DNA TGTGCCAGCAGTCAAAAACAGGGGATGAACACTGAAGCTTTCTTT. This codes for CASSQKQGMNTEAFF.

The V and J genes are TRBV2 and TRBJ1-1, with a weak D call TRBD1 (6 bases). In germline, CDR1 is SNHLY, CDR2 FYNNEI. CDR3 length equals 15 residues. The germline V and J ends were trimmed by 5 bases and 9 bases, with 22 bases remaining between them. The CDR3 nucleotides read TGTGCCAGCAGTCCGACCCCAGGGGTTGTACTTCAAGCTTTCTTT. It yields the protein CASSPTPGVVLQAFF.

This chain connects TRBV19 to TRBJ2-5; D unresolved. V lost 5 bases, J lost 5 bases, and 6 bases lay in between. Germline V lookup: CDR1 LNHDA, CDR2 SQIVND (reference sequence). The CDR3 covers 11 residues. The CDR3 spells CASSVGETQYF. The CDR3 coding sequence is TGTGCCAGTAGTGTGGGGGAGACCCAGTACTTC.

The CDR3 protein is CASSPTSGGNTGELFF. The DNA for the CDR3 is TGTGCCAGCAGCCCCACTAGCGGGGGGAACACCGGGGAGCTGTTTTTT. The rearrangement joins TRBV5-4 to TRBJ2-2; 11 nucleotides line up with TRBD2. V trimming: 4 bases; J trimming: 1 base; junction bases outside the gene matches: 3. CDR1 is SGHNT and CDR2 is YYREEE in the germline V gene (reference sequence). This CDR3 is 16 amino acids long.

This sequence joins TRBV24-1 and TRBJ2-2; 7 bases fit TRBD1. Germline V CDR1 and CDR2: KGHDR, SFDVKD. The CDR3 sequence is 14 residues long. The V segment lost 10 bases and the J segment 6 bases; nucleotides outside the gene matches: 10. CDR3 DNA: TGTGCCACGGCTATAAGGGGGCCATCCGGGGAGCTGTTTTTT. This codes for CATAIRGPSGELFF.

The chain uses TRBV27 and TRBJ2-1, with a weak D call TRBD1 (6 bases). Trimming cost V 8 bases and J 1 base, with 18 bases left between them. The germline CDR1 and CDR2 sequences are MNHEY and SMNVEV (reference sequence). This CDR3 is 16 amino acids long. The CDR3 DNA reads as TGTGCCAGCCATACTATCTTGACAGGTTCCTACAATGAGCAGTTCTTC. Translating gives CASHTILTGSYNEQFF.

The rearrangement uses TRBV5-1 and TRBJ2-3; 7 bases line up with TRBD2. Germline V gene sequence: CDR1 SGHRS, CDR2 YFSETQ. This CDR3 region has 17 residues. V gave up 4 bases and J gave up 0 bases; unmatched junction bases: 11. The CDR3 protein is CASSPRNRGRSTDTQYF. The CDR3 nucleotides are TGCGCCAGCAGCCCCCGTAATCGCGGGAGAAGCACAGATACGCAGTATTTT.

Only a few counts were recorded for this clone. The chain recombines TRBV10-3 with TRBJ2-7, with 8 positions matching TRBD2. In germline, CDR1 is ENHRY, CDR2 SYGVKD. V lost 2 bases to trimming and J lost 3 bases; unmatched junction nucleotides: 6. The CDR3 spans 15 residues. In DNA form, the CDR3 reads TGTGCCATCAGTGAGGGGGGCGGGAGGAACTACGAGCAGTACTTC. Amino acid sequence: CAISEGGGRNYEQYF.

The rearrangement links TRBV15 to TRBJ1-2; the D is unclear. In germline, CDR1 is LNHNV, CDR2 YYDKDF (reference sequence). The CDR3 sequence is 16 residues long. Trimming left V 0 bases short and J 2 bases short, with 13 bases between. CDR3 loop: CATSRDRASMNYGYTF. In DNA form, the CDR3 reads TGTGCCACCAGCAGAGATAGGGCGTCGATGAACTATGGCTACACCTTC.

V gene TRBV28 combines with J gene TRBJ2-7; D gene uncertain. This CDR3 is built from 13 residues. The V and J ends lost 2 bases and 4 bases respectively, with 9 bases between them. CDR1 and CDR2 (germline): MDHEN, SYDVKM. CDR3 residues: CASSLKLRYEQYF. DNA of the CDR3: TGTGCCAGCAGTTTAAAACTGAGGTACGAGCAGTACTTC.

V is TRBV3-1 (or the pseudogene TRBV3-2) and J is TRBJ1-1, with unresolved D. The CDR3 has 14 residues. Germline lookup yields CDR1 LGHDT and CDR2 YNNKEL (reference sequence). Trimming took 3 bases from V and 4 from J, leaving 12 bases between them. The CDR3: CASSQAVKGTEAFF. The CDR3 DNA reads as TGTGCCAGCAGCCAGGCCGTGAAGGGCACTGAAGCTTTCTTT.

The chain employs TRBV27 and TRBJ1-2; TRBD1 aligns across 11 bases. CDR1 is MNHEY, CDR2 SMNVEV, per germline (reference sequence). After removal of 0 bases from V and 4 bases from J, the junction contained 4 bases not matched to a gene. The CDR3 consists of 16 residues. The CDR3 region is CASSLSGQGAGYGYTF. The CDR3 bases are TGTGCCAGCAGTTTATCTGGACAGGGGGCGGGCTATGGCTACACCTTC.

The chain couples TRBV6-5 to TRBJ2-2; D call uncertain. The CDR3 extends over 11 amino acids. Germline CDR1 MNHEY, CDR2 SVGAGI. V lost 6 bases and J lost 9, with 8 bases in between. The CDR3 region has the DNA TGTGCCAGCAGCCCCCCCCGGGAGCTGTTTTTT. Amino acids: CASSPPRELFF.

The chain links TRBV19 to TRBJ1-2; TRBD1 agrees at 7 bases. V was clipped by 4 bases and J by 4 bases; unmatched bases: 6. This CDR3 spans 14 amino acids. CDR1 and CDR2 (germline): LNHDA, SQIVND (reference sequence). CDR3 protein: CASSSLDRAYGYTF. The CDR3 DNA sequence: TGTGCCAGTAGTAGCCTCGACAGGGCCTATGGCTACACCTTC.

This chain uses TRBV12-3 or TRBV12-4 with TRBJ1-1, with no clear D. The V end lost 8 bases, the J end lost 5 bases, and 12 bases lay between the germline ends. The CDR3 consists of 12 residues. The CDR3 region has the DNA TGTGCCAGCTCCTGGTCGGGGACTGAAGCTTTCTTT. Amino acids: CASSWSGTEAFF.

V and J are TRBV7-2 and TRBJ1-5; tentatively, D is TRBD1 (6 bases). The CDR3 extends over 14 amino acids. V was clipped by 5 bases and J by 7 bases, with 15 bases between them. Germline lookup yields CDR1 SGHTA and CDR2 FQGNSA. CDR3 bases: TGTGCCAGCAGCCCATCCCAGGGGATCCAGCCCCAGCATTTT. Its protein is CASSPSQGIQPQHF.

Here the CDR3 DNA reads TGCGCCAGCAGCCAAGCGGGCCGCTATGGCTACACCTTC. Its translation is CASSQAGRYGYTF. The chain is built from TRBV4-3 and TRBJ1-2; D is undetermined. V dropped 1 base and J dropped 4 bases, with 7 bases sitting between them. Germline CDR1 and CDR2: LGHNA and YSLEER. This CDR3 region has 13 residues.

This chain uses TRBV11-3 with TRBJ2-1; TRBD2 matches at 10 bases. The CDR3 sequence is 15 residues long. The V and J ends lost 5 bases and 3 bases, in that order; junction bases with no gene match: 4. Germline CDR1 and CDR2: SGHNT and YENEEA. CDR3 loop: CASSLGTSVYNEQFF. CDR3 DNA sequence: TGTGCCAGCAGCCTGGGGACTAGCGTCTACAATGAGCAGTTCTTC.

This rearrangement joins TRBV3-1 (or the pseudogene TRBV3-2) to TRBJ2-5; possibly TRBD2 for D (5 bases). The germline CDR1 and CDR2 sequences are LGHDT and YNNKEL (reference sequence). The CDR3 is 14 amino acids. Trimming shortened V by 5 bases and J by 5 bases, and 15 bases separated the two germline ends. The CDR3 DNA sequence: TGTGCCAGCAGCGCCCGCCGGGGTTTGGAGACCCAGTACTTC. It codes for CASSARRGLETQYF.

This chain connects TRBV7-9 to TRBJ2-3; D not certain. Germline-derived CDR1 and CDR2 are SEHNR and FQNEAQ (reference sequence). The CDR3 loop spans 12 amino acids. V lost 3 bases and J lost 3, with 4 bases in between. CDR3 bases: TGTGCCAGCAGCTTCGGAACAGATACGCAGTATTTT. Its translation is CASSFGTDTQYF.